The 8 T cell receptor beta chains below come from one sample, sequenced in a study of identical twins. Via MiXCR, TCRdb re-called the 5' RACE reads, giving one row per CDR3 protein. The data contain 400,000 to 650,000 distinct CDR3 sequences, roughly a fifth of them singletons. This sample was shared with a second study, whose subject was T cells expressing NK-cell markers.

The sample was CD4+ T cells sorted from blood. The source of these receptors is a woman aged 18-30 years in good health.

This clonotype was seen more than once but under ten times. V is TRBV20-1 and J is TRBJ2-7; TRBD1 or TRBD2 may be the D gene (5 bases each). Trimming stripped 0 bases from V and 1 base from J, with 16 bases between. Germline-derived CDR1 and CDR2 are DFQATT and SNEGSKA (reference sequence). The CDR3 has 16 amino acids. The DNA of the CDR3 is TGCAGTGCTAGAGATACACCGGGGAAGGGGTCCTACGAGCAGTACTTC. Residues: CSARDTPGKGSYEQYF.

This rearrangement joins TRBV20-1 to TRBJ1-5; no definite D call. The CDR3 loop spans 16 amino acids. Trimming shortened V by 4 bases and J by 0 bases, and 16 bases separated the two germline ends. From germline, CDR1 is DFQATT and CDR2 SNEGSKA (reference sequence). The CDR3, as DNA: TGCAGTGCTAAAAGGGCCATCGCCTATAGCAATCAGCCCCAGCATTTT. This gives the protein CSAKRAIAYSNQPQHF.

The J gene is TRBJ1-2, the V gene TRBV7-6, with D hard to call. The germline CDR1 and CDR2 sequences are SGHVS and FNYEAQ. Trimming shortened V by 0 bases and J by 8 bases, and 10 bases separated the two germline ends. This CDR3 comprises 13 residues. CDR3 sequence (DNA): TGTGCCAGCAGCTTAGCGCTTACTGGAGGCTACACCTTC. This translates into CASSLALTGGYTF.

The gene calls are TRBV5-6 and TRBJ1-1; 7 bases align to TRBD1. V shed 2 bases and J 6 bases; nucleotides not matched to a gene: 7. The CDR3 is made up of 14 amino acids. Germline loops: CDR1 SGHDT, CDR2 YYEEEE. The CDR3 sequence is CASSFMDRRSEAFF. The DNA of the CDR3 is TGTGCCAGCAGCTTCATGGACAGGCGATCTGAAGCTTTCTTT.

This clonotype was seen a few times. This chain joins TRBV9 and TRBJ2-2; 7 bases map to TRBD1. Germline V gene sequence: CDR1 SGDLS, CDR2 YYNGEE. Germline trimming cut 4 bases from V and 5 bases from J; bases unmatched to any gene: 8. This CDR3 comprises 15 residues. The CDR3 is CASSPSRGRTGELFF. CDR3 DNA sequence: TGTGCCAGCAGCCCTAGTAGGGGGCGTACCGGGGAGCTGTTTTTT.

This clonotype came up a few times. The gene calls are TRBV15 and TRBJ2-2; D could derive from TRBD1 or TRBD2 (6 bases each). With 4 bases removed from V and 6 bases from J, the gap between germline ends came to 15 bases. The CDR3 runs 15 residues. Germline values: CDR1 LNHNV, CDR2 YYDKDF (reference sequence). In nucleotides, the CDR3 is TGTGCCACCAGCAAGTCATCGGGGGCCGCCGGGGAGCTGTTTTTT. It is translated as CATSKSSGAAGELFF.

CDR3 in DNA: TGCAGTGCGGCAGGGGGCAACTATGGCTACACCTTC. Amino acid sequence: CSAAGGNYGYTF. This rearrangement joins TRBV20-1 to TRBJ1-2, with 8 bases aligning to TRBD1. The germline V gene has CDR1 DFQATT and CDR2 SNEGSKA (reference sequence). Trimming removed 6 bases from V and 2 bases from J; junction bases left unmatched: 2. This CDR3 has 12 residues.

This clonotype was observed a handful of times. The V and J genes are TRBV27 and TRBJ2-2; D call uncertain. V lost 1 base and J 3 bases, leaving 12 bases between the germline ends. The CDR3 contains 16 residues. Germline CDR1 is MNHEY and CDR2 is SMNVEV (reference sequence). CDR3: CASSLWSVSDTGELFF. The DNA for the CDR3 is TGTGCCAGCAGTTTATGGTCGGTGTCTGACACCGGGGAGCTGTTTTTT.